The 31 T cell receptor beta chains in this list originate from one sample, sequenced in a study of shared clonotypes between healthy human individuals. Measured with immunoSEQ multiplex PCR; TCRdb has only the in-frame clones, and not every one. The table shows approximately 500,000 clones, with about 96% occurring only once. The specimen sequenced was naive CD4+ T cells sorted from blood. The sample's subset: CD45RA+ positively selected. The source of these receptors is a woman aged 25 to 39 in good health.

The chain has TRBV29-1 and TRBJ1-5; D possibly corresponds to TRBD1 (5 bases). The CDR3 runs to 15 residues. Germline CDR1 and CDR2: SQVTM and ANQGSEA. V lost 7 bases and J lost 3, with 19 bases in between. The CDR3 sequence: CSGGPGASHNQPQHF. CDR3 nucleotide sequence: TGCAGCGGGGGACCGGGTGCATCCCACAATCAGCCCCAGCATTTT.

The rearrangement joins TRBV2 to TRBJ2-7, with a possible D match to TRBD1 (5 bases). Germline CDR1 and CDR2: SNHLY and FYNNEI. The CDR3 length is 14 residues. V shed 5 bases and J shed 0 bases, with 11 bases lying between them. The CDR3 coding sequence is TGTGCCAGCAGTTCGCAGGGATTCTCCTACGAGCAGTACTTC. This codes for CASSSQGFSYEQYF. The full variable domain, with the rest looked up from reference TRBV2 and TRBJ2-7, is EPEVTQTPSHQVTQMGQEVILRCVPISNHLYFYWYRQILGQKVEFLVSFYNNEISEKSEIFDDQFSVERPDGSNFTLKIRSTKLEDSAMYFCASSSQGFSYEQYFGPGTRLTVT.

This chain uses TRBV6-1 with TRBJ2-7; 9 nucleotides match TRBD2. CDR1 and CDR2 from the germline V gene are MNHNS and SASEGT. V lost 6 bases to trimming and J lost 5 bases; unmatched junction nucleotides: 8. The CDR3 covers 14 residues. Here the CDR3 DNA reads TGTGCCAGCAGGGCGATAGCGGGAGCCGACGAGCAGTACTTC. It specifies CASRAIAGADEQYF.

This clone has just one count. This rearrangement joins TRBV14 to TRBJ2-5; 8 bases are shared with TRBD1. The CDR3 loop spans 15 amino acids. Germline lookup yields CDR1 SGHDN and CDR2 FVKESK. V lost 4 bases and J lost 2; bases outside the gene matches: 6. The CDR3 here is CASSRMTGAQETQYF. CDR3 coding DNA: TGTGCCAGCAGCCGAATGACAGGGGCACAAGAGACCCAGTACTTC.

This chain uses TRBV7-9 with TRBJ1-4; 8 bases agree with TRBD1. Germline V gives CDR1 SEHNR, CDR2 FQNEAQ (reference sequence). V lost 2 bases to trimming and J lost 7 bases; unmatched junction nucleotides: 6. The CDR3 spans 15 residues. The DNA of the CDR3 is TGTGCCAGCAGCTTACGACAGGGGTTTTCTGAAAAACTGTTTTTT. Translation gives CASSLRQGFSEKLFF.

CDR3 region: CASSIGFASGRIRELFF. DNA for the CDR3: TGTGCCAGTAGTATTGGGTTCGCTAGCGGGCGGATCCGGGAGCTGTTTTTT. This chain links TRBV19 with TRBJ2-2, with 8 nucleotides matching TRBD2. V was clipped by 3 bases and J by 9 bases; unmatched bases: 15. Germline CDR1 LNHDA, CDR2 SQIVND (reference sequence). This CDR3 has 17 amino acids.

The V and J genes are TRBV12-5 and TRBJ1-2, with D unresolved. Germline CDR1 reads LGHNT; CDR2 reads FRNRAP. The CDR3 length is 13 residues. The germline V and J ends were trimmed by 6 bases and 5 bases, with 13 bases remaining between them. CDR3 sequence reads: CASGRGRGYGYTF. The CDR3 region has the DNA TGTGCTAGTGGCCGCGGACGAGGATATGGCTACACCTTC. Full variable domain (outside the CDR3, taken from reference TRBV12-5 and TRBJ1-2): DARVTQTPRHKVTEMGQEVTMRCQPILGHNTVFWYRQTMMQGLELLAYFRNRAPLDDSGMPKDRFSAEMPDATLATLKIQPSEPRDSAVYFCASGRGRGYGYTFGSGTRLTVV.

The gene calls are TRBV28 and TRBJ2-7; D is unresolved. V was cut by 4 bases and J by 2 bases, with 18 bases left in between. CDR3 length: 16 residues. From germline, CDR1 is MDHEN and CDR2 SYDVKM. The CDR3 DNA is TGTGCCAGCAGTTCTACCGAGTGGACGCGAACCTACGAGCAGTACTTC. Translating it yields CASSSTEWTRTYEQYF.

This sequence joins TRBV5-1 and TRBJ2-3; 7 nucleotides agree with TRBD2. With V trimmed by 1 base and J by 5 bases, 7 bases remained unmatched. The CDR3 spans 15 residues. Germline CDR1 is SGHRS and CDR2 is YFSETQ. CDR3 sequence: CASSLQAGAKDTQYF. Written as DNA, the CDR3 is TGCGCCAGCAGCTTGCAGGCGGGAGCGAAAGATACGCAGTATTTT.

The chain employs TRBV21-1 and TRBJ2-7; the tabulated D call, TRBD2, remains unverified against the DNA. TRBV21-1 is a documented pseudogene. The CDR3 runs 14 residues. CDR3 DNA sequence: TGTGCCAGCAAGGGGGAGGGAAGCTCCTACGAGCAGTACTTC. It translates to CASKGEGSSYEQYF.

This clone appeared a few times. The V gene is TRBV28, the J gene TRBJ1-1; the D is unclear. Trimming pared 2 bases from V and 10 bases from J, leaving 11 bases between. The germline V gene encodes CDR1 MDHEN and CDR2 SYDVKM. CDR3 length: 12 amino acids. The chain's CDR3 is CASSLRSLGAFF. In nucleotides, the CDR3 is TGTGCCAGCAGTTTACGGAGTTTGGGAGCTTTCTTT.

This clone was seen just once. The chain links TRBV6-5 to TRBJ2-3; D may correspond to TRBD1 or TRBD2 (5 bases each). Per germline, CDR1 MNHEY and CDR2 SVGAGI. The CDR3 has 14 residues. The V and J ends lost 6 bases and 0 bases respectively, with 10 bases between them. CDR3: CASRAGGSTDTQYF. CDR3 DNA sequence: TGTGCCAGCAGAGCTGGGGGAAGCACAGATACGCAGTATTTT.

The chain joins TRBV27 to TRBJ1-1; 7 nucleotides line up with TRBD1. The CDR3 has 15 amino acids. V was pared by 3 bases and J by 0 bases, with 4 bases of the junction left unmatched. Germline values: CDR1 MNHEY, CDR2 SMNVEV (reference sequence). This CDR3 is CASSLDRLMNTEAFF. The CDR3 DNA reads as TGTGCCAGCAGTTTGGACAGGCTTATGAACACTGAAGCTTTCTTT.

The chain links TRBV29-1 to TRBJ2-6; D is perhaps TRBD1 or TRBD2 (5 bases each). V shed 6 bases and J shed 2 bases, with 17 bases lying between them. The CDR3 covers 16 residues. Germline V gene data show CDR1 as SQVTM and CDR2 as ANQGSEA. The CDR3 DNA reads TGCAGCGTACTCCACCCGGGGCCGACTGGGGCCAACGTCCTGACTTTC. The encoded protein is CSVLHPGPTGANVLTF.

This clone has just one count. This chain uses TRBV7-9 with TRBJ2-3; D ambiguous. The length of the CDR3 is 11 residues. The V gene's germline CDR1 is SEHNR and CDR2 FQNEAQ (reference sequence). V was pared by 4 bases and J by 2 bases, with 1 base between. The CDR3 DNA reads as TGTGCCAGCAGCTACACAGATACGCAGTATTTT. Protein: CASSYTDTQYF.

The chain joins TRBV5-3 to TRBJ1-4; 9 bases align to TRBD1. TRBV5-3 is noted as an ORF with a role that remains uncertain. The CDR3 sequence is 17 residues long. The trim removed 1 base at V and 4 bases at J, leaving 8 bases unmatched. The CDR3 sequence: CARSLRGQGDDNEKLFF. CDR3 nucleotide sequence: TGTGCCAGAAGCTTGCGGGGACAGGGAGATGATAATGAAAAACTGTTTTTT.

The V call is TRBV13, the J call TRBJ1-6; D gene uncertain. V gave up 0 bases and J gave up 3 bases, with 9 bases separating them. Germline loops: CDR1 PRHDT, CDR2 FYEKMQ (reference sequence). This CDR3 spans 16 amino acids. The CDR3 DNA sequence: TGTGCCAGCAGCTTAGGCGCGGCAGTCTATAATTCACCCCTCCACTTT. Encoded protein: CASSLGAAVYNSPLHF.

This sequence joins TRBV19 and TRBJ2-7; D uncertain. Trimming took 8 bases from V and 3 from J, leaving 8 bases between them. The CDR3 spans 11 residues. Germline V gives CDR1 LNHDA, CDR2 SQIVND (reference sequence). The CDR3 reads CASRNGYEQYF. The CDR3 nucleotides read TGTGCCAGTCGTAATGGCTACGAGCAGTACTTC.

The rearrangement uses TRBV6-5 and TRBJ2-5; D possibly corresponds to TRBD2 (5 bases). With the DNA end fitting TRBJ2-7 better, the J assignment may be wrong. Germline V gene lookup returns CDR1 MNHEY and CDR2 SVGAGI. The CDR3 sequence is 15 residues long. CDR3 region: CASSFLSGTPYEQYF. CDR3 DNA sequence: TGTGCCAGCAGTTTCCTGAGCGGAACGCCATACGAGCAGTACTTC.

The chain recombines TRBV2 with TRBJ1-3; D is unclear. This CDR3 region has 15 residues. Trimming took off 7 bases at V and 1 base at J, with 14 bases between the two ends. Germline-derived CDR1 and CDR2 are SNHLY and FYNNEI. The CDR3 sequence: CASNREWNSGNTIYF. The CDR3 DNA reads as TGTGCCAGCAATCGGGAATGGAATTCTGGAAACACCATATATTTT.

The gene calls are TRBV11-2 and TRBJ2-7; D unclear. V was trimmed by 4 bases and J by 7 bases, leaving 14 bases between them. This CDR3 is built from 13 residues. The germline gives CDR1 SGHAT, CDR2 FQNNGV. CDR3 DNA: TGTGCCAGCAGCTACCTAGGCAGGAGAGAGCAGTACTTC. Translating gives CASSYLGRREQYF. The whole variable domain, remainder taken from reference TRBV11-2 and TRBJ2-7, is EAGVAQSPRYKIIEKRQSVAFWCNPISGHATLYWYQQILGQGPKLLIQFQNNGVVDDSQLPKDRFSAERLKGVDSTLKIQPAKLEDSAVYLCASSYLGRREQYFGPGTRLTVT.

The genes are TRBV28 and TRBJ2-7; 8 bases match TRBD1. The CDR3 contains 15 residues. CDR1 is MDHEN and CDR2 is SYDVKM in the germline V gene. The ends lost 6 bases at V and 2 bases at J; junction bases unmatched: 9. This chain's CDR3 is CASRQRTGSPYEQYF. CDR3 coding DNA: TGTGCCAGCAGGCAGAGGACAGGGTCTCCCTACGAGCAGTACTTC.

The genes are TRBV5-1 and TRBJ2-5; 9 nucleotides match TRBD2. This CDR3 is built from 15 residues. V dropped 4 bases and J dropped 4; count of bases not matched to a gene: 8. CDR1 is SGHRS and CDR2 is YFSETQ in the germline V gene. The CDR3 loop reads CASSPGGSGRETQYF. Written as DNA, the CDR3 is TGCGCCAGCAGCCCCGGTGGTAGCGGGAGAGAGACCCAGTACTTC.

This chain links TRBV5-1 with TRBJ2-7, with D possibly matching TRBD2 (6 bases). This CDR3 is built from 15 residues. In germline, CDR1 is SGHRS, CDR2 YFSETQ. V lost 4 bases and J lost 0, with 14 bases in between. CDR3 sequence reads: CASSPEGGNSYEQYF. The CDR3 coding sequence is TGCGCCAGCAGCCCGGAGGGCGGCAACTCCTACGAGCAGTACTTC.

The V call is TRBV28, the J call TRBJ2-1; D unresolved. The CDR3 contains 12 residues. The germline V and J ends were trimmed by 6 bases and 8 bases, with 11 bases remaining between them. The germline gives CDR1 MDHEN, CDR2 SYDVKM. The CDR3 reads CASRSTLHEQFF. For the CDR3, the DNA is TGTGCCAGCAGGTCCACTCTACATGAGCAGTTCTTC.

CDR3 coding DNA: TGTGCCAGCAGTTCCCAGTCCGCTGAAGCTTTCTTT. This sequence encodes CASSSQSAEAFF. The V gene is TRBV6-5, the J gene TRBJ1-1, with D hard to call. CDR1 is MNHEY and CDR2 is SVGAGI in the germline V gene. The CDR3 is made up of 12 amino acids. V dropped 4 bases and J dropped 6 bases, with 9 bases sitting between them.

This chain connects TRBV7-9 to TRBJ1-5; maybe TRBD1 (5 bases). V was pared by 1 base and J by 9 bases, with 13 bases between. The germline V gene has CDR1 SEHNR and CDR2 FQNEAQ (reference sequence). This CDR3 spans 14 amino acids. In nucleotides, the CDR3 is TGTGCCAGCAGCTTAGGGGGGGTTGTTGGGCCCCAGCATTTT. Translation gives CASSLGGVVGPQHF.

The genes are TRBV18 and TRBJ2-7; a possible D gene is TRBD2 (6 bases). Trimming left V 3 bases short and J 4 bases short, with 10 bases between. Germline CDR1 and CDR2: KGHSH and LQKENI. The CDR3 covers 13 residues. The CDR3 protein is CASSPKGRYEQYF. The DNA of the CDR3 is TGTGCCAGCTCACCTAAGGGGAGGTACGAGCAGTACTTC.

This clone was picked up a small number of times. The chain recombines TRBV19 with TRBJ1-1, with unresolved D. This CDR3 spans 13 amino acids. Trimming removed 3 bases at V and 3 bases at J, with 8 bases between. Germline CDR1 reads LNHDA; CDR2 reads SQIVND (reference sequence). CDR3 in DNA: TGTGCCAGTAGTATTAGGGTGGACACTGAAGCTTTCTTT. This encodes CASSIRVDTEAFF.

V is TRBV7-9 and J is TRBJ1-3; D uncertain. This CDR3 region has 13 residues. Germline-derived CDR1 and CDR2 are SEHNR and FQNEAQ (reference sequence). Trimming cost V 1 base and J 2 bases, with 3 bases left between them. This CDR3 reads CASSLVAGNTIYF. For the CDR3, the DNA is TGTGCCAGCAGCTTAGTCGCTGGAAACACCATATATTTT.

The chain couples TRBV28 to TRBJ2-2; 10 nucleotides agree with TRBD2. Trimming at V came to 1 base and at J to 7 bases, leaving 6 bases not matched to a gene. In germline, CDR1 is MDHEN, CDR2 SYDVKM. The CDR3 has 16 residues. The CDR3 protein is CASSLFLAGDDGELFF. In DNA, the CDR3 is TGTGCCAGCAGTTTATTCCTAGCGGGAGATGACGGGGAGCTGTTTTTT.